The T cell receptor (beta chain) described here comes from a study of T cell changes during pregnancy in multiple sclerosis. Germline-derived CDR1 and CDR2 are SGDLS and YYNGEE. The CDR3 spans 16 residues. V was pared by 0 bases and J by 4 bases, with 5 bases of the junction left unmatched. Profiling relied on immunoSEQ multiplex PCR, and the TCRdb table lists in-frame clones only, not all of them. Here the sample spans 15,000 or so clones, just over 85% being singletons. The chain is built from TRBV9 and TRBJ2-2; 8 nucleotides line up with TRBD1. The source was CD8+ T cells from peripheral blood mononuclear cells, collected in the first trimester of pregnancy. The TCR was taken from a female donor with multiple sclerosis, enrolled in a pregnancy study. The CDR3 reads CASSVAQGAVTGELFF. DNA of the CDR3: TGTGCCAGCAGCGTAGCGCAGGGGGCGGTCACCGGGGAGCTGTTTTTT. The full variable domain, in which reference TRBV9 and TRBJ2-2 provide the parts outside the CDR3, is DSGVTQTPKHLITATGQRVTLRCSPRSGDLSVYWYQQSLDQGLQFLIQYYNGEERAKGNILERFSAQQFPDLHSELNLSSLELGDSALYFCASSVAQGAVTGELFFGEGSRLTVL.